This T cell receptor beta chain emerged from a study of CD8 T cells in Susac syndrome. About the study: Roughly eight of the sequenced Susac syndrome patients were in remission, and six had active disease. Study-wide findings and caveats: The CD4+ T cell repertoires in Susac syndrome were not clonally expanded.

Sequencing of TCR beta was performed on blood CD8+ and CD4+ T cells. TEMRA cells were FACS-enriched, with CD8+ and CD4+ T cells isolated negatively. After extraction with the RNeasy kit, roughly 0.45 to 1 ug of the RNA was reverse transcribed using random hexamers. TCRdb independently ran MiXCR on the immunoSEQ multiplex PCR reads; one entry per CDR3 protein. Of more than 150,000 distinct CDR3 sequences in the sample, around 96% are singletons; the top ten hold 0.16%. With respect to this clonotype: The antigen is not known.

Germline CDR1 is SQVTM and CDR2 is ANQGSEA. CDR3 length equals 11 residues. V was cut by 8 bases and J by 4 bases, with 9 bases left in between. The clonotype was recovered from a human donor with Susac syndrome. The gene calls are TRBV29-1 and TRBJ2-1; D remains unclear. Source material: CD4+ T cells from PBMCs. The CDR3 loop reads CSLNTYNEQFF. The DNA for the CDR3 is TGCAGCCTGAACACTTACAATGAGCAGTTCTTC.